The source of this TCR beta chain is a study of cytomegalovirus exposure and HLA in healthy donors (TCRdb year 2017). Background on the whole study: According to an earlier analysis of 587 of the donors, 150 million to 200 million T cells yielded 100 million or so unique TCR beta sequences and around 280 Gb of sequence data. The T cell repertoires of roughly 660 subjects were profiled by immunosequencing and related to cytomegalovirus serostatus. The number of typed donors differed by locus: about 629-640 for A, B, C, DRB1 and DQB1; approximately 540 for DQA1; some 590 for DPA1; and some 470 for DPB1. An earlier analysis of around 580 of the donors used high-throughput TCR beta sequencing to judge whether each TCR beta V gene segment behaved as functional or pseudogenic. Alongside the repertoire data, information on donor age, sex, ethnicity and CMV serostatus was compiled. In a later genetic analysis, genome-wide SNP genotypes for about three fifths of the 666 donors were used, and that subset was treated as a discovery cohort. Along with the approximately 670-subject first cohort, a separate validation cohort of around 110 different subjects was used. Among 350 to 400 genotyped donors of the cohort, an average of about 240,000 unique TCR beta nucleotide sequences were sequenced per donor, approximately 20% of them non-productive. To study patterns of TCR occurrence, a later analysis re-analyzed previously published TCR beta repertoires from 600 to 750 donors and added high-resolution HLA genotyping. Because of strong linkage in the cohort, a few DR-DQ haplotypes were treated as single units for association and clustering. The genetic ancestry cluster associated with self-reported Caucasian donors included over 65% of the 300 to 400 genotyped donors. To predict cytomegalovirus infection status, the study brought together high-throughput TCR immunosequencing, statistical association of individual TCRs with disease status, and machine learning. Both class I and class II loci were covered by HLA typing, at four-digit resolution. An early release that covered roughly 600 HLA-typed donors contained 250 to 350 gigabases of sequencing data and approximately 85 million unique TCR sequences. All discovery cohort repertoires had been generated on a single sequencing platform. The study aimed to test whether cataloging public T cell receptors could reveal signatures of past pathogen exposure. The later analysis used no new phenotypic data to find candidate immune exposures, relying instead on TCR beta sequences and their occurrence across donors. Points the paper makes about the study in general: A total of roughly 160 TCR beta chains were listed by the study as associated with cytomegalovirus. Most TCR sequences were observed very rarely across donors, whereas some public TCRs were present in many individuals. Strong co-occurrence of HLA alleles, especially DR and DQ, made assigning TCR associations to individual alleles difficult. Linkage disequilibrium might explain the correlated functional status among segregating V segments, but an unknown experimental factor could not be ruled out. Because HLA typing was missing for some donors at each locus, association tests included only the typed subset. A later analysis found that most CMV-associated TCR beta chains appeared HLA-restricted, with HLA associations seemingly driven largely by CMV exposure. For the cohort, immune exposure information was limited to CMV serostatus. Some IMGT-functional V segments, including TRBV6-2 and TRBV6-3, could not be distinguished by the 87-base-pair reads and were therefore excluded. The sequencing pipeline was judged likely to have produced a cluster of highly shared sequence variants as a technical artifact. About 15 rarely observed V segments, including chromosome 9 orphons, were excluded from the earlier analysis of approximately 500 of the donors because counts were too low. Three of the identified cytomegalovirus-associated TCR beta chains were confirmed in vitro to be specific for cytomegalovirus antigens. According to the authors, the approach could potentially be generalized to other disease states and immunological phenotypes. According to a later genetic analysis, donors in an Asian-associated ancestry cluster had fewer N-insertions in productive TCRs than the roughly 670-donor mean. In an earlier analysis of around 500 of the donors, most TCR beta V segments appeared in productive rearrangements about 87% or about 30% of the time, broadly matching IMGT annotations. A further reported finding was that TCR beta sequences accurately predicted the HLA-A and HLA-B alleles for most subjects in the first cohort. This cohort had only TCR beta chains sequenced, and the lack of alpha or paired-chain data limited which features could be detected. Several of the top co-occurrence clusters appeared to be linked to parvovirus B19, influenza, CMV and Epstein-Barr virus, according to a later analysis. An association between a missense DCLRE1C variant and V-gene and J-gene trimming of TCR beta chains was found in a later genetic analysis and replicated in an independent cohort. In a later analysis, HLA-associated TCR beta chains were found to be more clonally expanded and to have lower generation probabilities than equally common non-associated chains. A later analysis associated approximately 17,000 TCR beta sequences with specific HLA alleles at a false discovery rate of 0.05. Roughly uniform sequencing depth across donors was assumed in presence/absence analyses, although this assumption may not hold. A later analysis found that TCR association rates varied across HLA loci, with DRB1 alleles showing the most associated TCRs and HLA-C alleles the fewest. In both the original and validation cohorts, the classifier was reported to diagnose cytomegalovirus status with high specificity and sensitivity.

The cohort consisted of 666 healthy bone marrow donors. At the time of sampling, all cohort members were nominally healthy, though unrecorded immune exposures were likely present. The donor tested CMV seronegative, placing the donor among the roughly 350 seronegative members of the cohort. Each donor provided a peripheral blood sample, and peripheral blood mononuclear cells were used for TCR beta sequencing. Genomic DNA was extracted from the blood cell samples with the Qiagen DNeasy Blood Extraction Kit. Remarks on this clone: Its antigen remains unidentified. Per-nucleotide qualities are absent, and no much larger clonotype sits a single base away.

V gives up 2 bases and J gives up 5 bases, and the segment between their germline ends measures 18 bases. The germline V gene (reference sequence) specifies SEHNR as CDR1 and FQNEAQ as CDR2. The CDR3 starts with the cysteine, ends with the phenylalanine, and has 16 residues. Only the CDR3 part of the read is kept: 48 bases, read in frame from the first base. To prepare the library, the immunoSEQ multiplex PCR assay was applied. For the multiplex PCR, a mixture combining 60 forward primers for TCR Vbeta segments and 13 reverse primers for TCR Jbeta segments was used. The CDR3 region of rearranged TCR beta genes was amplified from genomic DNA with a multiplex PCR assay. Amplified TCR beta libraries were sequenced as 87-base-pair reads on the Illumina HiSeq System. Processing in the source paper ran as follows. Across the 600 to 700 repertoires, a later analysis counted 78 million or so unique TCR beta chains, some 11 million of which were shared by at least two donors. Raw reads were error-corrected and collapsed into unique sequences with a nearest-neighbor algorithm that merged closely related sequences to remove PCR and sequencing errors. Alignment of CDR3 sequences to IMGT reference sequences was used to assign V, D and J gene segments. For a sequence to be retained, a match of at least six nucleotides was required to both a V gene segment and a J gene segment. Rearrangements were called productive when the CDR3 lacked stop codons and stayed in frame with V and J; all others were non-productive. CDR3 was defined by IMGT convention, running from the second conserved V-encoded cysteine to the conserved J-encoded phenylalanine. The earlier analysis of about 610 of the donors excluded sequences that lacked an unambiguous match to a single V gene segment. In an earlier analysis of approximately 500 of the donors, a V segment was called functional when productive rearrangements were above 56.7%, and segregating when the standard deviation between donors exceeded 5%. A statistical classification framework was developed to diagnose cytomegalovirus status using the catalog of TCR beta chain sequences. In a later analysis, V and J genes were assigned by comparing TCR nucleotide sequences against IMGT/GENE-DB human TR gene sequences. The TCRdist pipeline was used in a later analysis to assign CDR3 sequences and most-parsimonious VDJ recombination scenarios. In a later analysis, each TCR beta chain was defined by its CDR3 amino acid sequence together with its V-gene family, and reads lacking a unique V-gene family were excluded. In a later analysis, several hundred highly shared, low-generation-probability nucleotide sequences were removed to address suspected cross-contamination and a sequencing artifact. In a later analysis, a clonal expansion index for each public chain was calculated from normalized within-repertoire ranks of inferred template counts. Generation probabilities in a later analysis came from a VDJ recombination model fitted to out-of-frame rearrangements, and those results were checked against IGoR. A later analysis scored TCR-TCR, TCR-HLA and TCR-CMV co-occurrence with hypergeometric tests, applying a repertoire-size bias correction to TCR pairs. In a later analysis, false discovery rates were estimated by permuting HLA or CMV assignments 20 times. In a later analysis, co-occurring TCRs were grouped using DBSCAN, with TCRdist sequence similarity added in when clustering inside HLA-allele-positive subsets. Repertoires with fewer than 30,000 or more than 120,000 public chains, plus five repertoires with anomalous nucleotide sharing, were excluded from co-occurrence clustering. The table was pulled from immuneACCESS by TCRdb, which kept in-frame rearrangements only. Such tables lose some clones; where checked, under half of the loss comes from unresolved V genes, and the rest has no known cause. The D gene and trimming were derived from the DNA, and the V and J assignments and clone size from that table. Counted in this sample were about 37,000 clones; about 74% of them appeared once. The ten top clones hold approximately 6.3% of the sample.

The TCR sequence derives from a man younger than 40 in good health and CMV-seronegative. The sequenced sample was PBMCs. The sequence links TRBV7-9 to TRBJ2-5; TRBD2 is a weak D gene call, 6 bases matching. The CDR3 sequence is CASSLRSQGGMETQYF. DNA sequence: TGTGCCAGCAGCTTAAGGTCGCAGGGAGGTATGGAGACCCAGTACTTC.